This TCR beta chain was profiled in a study of T-cell reconstitution after alpha-beta-depleted transplantation in children. As it was prepared, the TCRbeta library received unique molecular identifiers. TCRdb re-called the PCR reads through MiXCR, storing one row per CDR3 protein. The sample contains about 610,000 distinct CDR3 sequences, 8% to 11% of which appear only once. The germline gives CDR1 LGHNT, CDR2 FRNRAP. This CDR3 contains 16 residues. The ends lost 6 bases at V and 4 bases at J; junction bases unmatched: 8. Sequenced material: PBMCs from the stem cell graft donor, taken from the stem cell graft. This TCR was recovered from a human donor who donated a stem cell graft to a child with acute myeloid leukemia. The chain combines TRBV12-5 with TRBJ2-5; TRBD2 matches at 13 bases. CDR3 nucleotides: TGTGCTAGTGGCCGCGGACTAGCGGGAGTAGGAGAGACCCAGTACTTC. Translation gives CASGRGLAGVGETQYF.